What follows are 20 T cell receptor beta chains derived from one specimen sequenced in a study of blood T cells in healthy people across ages. For the second PCR, which ran for about 7 to 11 cycles, a sample-barcoded 5' primer and a J-beta primer mix were used. TCRdb called the 5' RACE reads again in MiXCR, with one record for every CDR3 protein. The repertoire holds about 2 million distinct CDR3 sequences, around 50% seen once, with approximately 2.1% in the top ten. The sample taken for sequencing was blood. Receptor source: a woman between 40 and 50 years old in good health.

The rearrangement links TRBV28 to TRBJ2-1, with 8 bases matching TRBD2. The CDR3 is 17 amino acids. V lost 6 bases to trimming and J lost 0 bases; unmatched junction nucleotides: 10. Per the germline V gene, CDR1 is MDHEN and CDR2 is SYDVKM. CDR3 DNA sequence: TGTGCCAGCAGAGATACCGGACTAGCCAGCTCCTACAATGAGCAGTTCTTC. Translating it yields CASRDTGLASSYNEQFF.

V and J are TRBV12-3 or TRBV12-4 and TRBJ1-2; D is possibly TRBD1 (5 bases). This CDR3 is built from 13 residues. V was clipped by 8 bases and J by 4 bases, with 14 bases between them. The CDR3: CASGHGGSYGYTF. CDR3 nucleotide sequence: TGTGCCAGCGGCCACGGGGGGAGCTATGGCTACACCTTC.

V usage is TRBV10-3 and J usage is TRBJ2-5, with 8 bases that match TRBD1. The V segment lost 5 bases and the J segment 11 bases; nucleotides outside the gene matches: 7. Germline V gene lookup returns CDR1 ENHRY and CDR2 SYGVKD. The CDR3 spans 12 residues. CDR3 loop: CAISQGAREQYF. As DNA, the CDR3 is TGTGCCATCAGTCAGGGGGCTCGGGAGCAGTACTTC.

This clonotype was picked up a small number of times. The chain is built from TRBV7-3 and TRBJ2-5; TRBD1 matches 7 bases. V trimming: 5 bases; J trimming: 2 bases; junction bases outside the gene matches: 14. The CDR3 has 17 amino acids. Germline V gene sequence: CDR1 SGHTA, CDR2 FQGTGA. CDR3 region: CASSPYPQGTVQETQYF. CDR3 nucleotides: TGTGCCAGCAGCCCCTATCCTCAGGGGACAGTTCAAGAGACCCAGTACTTC.

This chain joins TRBV6-5 and TRBJ2-3, with D perhaps TRBD1 (6 bases). The germline V gene has CDR1 MNHEY and CDR2 SVGAGI. The V end was cut by 2 bases, the J end by 0 bases, with 12 bases between. The CDR3 extends over 16 amino acids. CDR3 DNA: TGTGCCAGCAGTTACCGCATGGGGGCTAGCACAGATACGCAGTATTTT. This sequence encodes CASSYRMGASTDTQYF.

The CDR3 DNA is TGTGCCAGCAGCTTAGGGGTCATAGCGGGGGGGAGGAACGAGCAGTACTTC. Translation: CASSLGVIAGGRNEQYF. This rearrangement joins TRBV7-2 to TRBJ2-7; 11 bases are a match to TRBD2. Germline V gene sequence: CDR1 SGHTA, CDR2 FQGNSA. J lost 5 bases, V lost 1 base, and 10 bases had no gene match. This CDR3 region has 17 residues.

CDR3 DNA sequence: TGTGCCAGCAGCCCAATCGGGGTGTCCCCTTCGGATGAGCAGTTCTTC. Its protein product is CASSPIGVSPSDEQFF. The chain is built from TRBV7-2 and TRBJ2-1; D might be TRBD2 (5 bases). The CDR3 runs to 16 residues. The V end lost 5 bases, the J end lost 8 bases, and 22 bases lay between the germline ends. Germline V CDR1 and CDR2: SGHTA, FQGNSA.

This clonotype was detected a few times. The V and J genes are TRBV4-1 and TRBJ2-3; 7 bases are shared with TRBD1. Trimming took 0 bases from V and 3 from J; bases not matched to a gene: 9. Germline CDR1 is MGHRA and CDR2 is YSYEKL. The CDR3 length is 17 residues. CDR3 amino acids: CASSQDPAGGSTDTQYF. The CDR3 DNA reads TGCGCCAGCAGCCAAGATCCAGCAGGGGGATCGACAGATACGCAGTATTTT.

Only one count was recorded for this clonotype. The rearrangement links TRBV7-2 to TRBJ2-4; D may match TRBD1 or TRBD2 (6 bases each). From germline, CDR1 is SGHTA and CDR2 FQGNSA. This CDR3 spans 17 amino acids. The germline V and J ends were trimmed by 4 bases and 6 bases, with 22 bases remaining between them. CDR3 protein: CASSSGHGGPRRNIQYF. The CDR3 DNA sequence: TGTGCCAGCAGCTCGGGACACGGGGGACCAAGGCGAAACATTCAGTACTTC. The whole variable domain, remainder taken from reference TRBV7-2 and TRBJ2-4, is GAGVSQSPSNKVTEKGKDVELRCDPISGHTALYWYRQSLGQGLEFLIYFQGNSAPDKSGLPSDRFSAERTGGSVSTLTIQRTQQEDSAVYLCASSSGHGGPRRNIQYFGAGTRLSVL.

The V gene is TRBV7-3, the J gene TRBJ2-1; D might be TRBD2 (5 bases). Trimming removed 5 bases from V and 14 bases from J, with 19 bases in between. The germline V gene has CDR1 SGHTA and CDR2 FQGTGA. CDR3 length: 13 amino acids. CDR3 in DNA: TGTGCCAGCAGCCCCTCTCGGGGAGAGTCGGAGTTCTTC. Protein product: CASSPSRGESEFF. The full variable domain, its missing parts supplied by reference TRBV7-3 and TRBJ2-1, is GAGVSQTPSNKVTEKGKYVELRCDPISGHTALYWYRQSLGQGPEFLIYFQGTGAADDSGLPNDRFFAVRPEGSVSTLKIQRTERGDSAVYLCASSPSRGESEFFGPGTRLTVL.

Worth noting for this clonotype: Germline and junction disagree at one end, which may indicate a read error. The chain carries TRBV28 and TRBJ2-1; a possible D gene is TRBD1 (6 bases). Germline V lookup: CDR1 MDHEN, CDR2 SYDVKM. This CDR3 region has 14 residues. The CDR3 sequence: CASQKDTGYNGQFF. DNA of the CDR3: TGTGCCAGCCAAAAAGATACAGGGTACAATGGGCAGTTCTTC. Combining the CDR3 with reference TRBV28 and TRBJ2-1 gives the whole variable domain DVKVTQSSRYLVKRTGEKVFLECVQDMDHENMFWYRQDPGLGLRLIYFSYDVKMKEKGDIPEGYSVSREKKERFSLILESASTNQTSMYLCASQKDTGYNGQFFGPGTRLTVL.

The chain uses TRBV20-1 and TRBJ1-5; unclear D gene. Trimming removed 1 base from V and 0 bases from J, with 7 bases in between. Germline CDR1 and CDR2: DFQATT and SNEGSKA (reference sequence). The CDR3 spans 14 residues. For the CDR3, the DNA is TGCAGTGCTAGAGCTGCCCATAGCAATCAGCCCCAGCATTTT. Its protein is CSARAAHSNQPQHF.

This chain uses TRBV10-3 with TRBJ1-2; D unclear. In germline, CDR1 is ENHRY, CDR2 SYGVKD. V was shortened by 8 bases and J by 4 bases, with 11 bases between the two germline ends. This CDR3 is 12 amino acids long. The CDR3 coding sequence is TGTGCCATCGGAGGAGAAGGCTATGGCTACACCTTC. Translated: CAIGGEGYGYTF.

Only one count was recorded for this clonotype. The rearrangement uses TRBV27 and TRBJ1-1, with 7 bases matching TRBD1. The CDR3 consists of 13 residues. The ends lost 5 bases at V and 7 bases at J; junction bases unmatched: 7. Germline loops: CDR1 MNHEY, CDR2 SMNVEV (reference sequence). The CDR3 coding sequence is TGTGCCAGCAGTACGGCCGACAGGGTTGAAGCTTTCTTT. The encoded protein is CASSTADRVEAFF.

In its sample, this clonotype was seen many times. The chain is built from TRBV29-1 and TRBJ2-4, with D uncertain. The V end was cut by 0 bases, the J end by 4 bases, with 16 bases between. The CDR3 sequence is 16 residues long. Germline V gene lookup returns CDR1 SQVTM and CDR2 ANQGSEA. The DNA for the CDR3 is TGCAGCGTTGAAGAAGGAATGAGAACGAGGAAAAACATTCAGTACTTC. Protein sequence: CSVEEGMRTRKNIQYF.

The chain combines TRBV7-2 with TRBJ2-7, with 7 bases lining up with TRBD2. From germline, CDR1 is SGHTA and CDR2 FQGNSA. This CDR3 has 15 residues. Trimming removed 7 bases from V and 8 bases from J; junction bases left unmatched: 17. DNA for the CDR3: TGTGCCAGCACTTACGGTTCGGGGGGACCCGGGCAGCAGTACTTC. This encodes CASTYGSGGPGQQYF. The entire variable domain, with the rest obtained from reference TRBV7-2 and TRBJ2-7, is as follows: GAGVSQSPSNKVTEKGKDVELRCDPISGHTALYWYRQSLGQGLEFLIYFQGNSAPDKSGLPSDRFSAERTGGSVSTLTIQRTQQEDSAVYLCASTYGSGGPGQQYFGPGTRLTVT.

V gene TRBV7-2 combines with J gene TRBJ2-4; D possibly corresponds to TRBD2 (6 bases). The CDR3 is 15 amino acids. Per germline, CDR1 SGHTA and CDR2 FQGNSA. V lost 4 bases to trimming and J lost 7 bases, with 17 bases between them. DNA for the CDR3: TGTGCCAGCAGCTCCTGGGAACGGACTACGAACATTCAGTACTTC. Translation gives CASSSWERTTNIQYF.

This clonotype appeared a few times. The V and J genes are TRBV27 and TRBJ2-1; TRBD2 might be the D (5 bases). With 3 bases removed from V and 4 bases from J, the gap between germline ends came to 13 bases. Germline V gene lookup returns CDR1 MNHEY and CDR2 SMNVEV (reference sequence). This CDR3 region has 15 residues. CDR3 residues: CASSFKTGGYNEQFF. CDR3 nucleotides: TGTGCCAGCAGTTTTAAGACTGGAGGATACAATGAGCAGTTCTTC.

This clonotype was observed a single time. The V gene is TRBV7-9, the J gene TRBJ2-1; perhaps TRBD2 as D (5 bases). Germline V gene lookup returns CDR1 SEHNR and CDR2 FQNEAQ (reference sequence). V gave up 8 bases and J gave up 5 bases, with 13 bases separating them. The CDR3 is made up of 13 amino acids. CDR3 region: CASYRGGDNEQFF. For the CDR3, the DNA is TGTGCCAGCTACCGAGGAGGAGACAATGAGCAGTTCTTC. Variable domain in full (rest from reference TRBV7-9 and TRBJ2-1): DTGVSQNPRHKITKRGQNVTFRCDPISEHNRLYWYRQTLGQGPEFLTYFQNEAQLEKSRLLSDRFSAERPKGSFSTLEIQRTEQGDSAMYLCASYRGGDNEQFFGPGTRLTVL.

This chain links TRBV25-1 with TRBJ2-5; 7 bases are shared with TRBD1. CDR1 is MGHDK, CDR2 SYGVNS, per germline. Trimming took 3 bases from V and 5 from J; bases not matched to a gene: 3. The length of the CDR3 is 13 residues. Written as DNA, the CDR3 is TGTGCCAGCAGTGACAACAGGGGTGAGACCCAGTACTTC. Amino acids: CASSDNRGETQYF.